This is a list of T cell receptor beta chains from one sample in a study of blood T cells in healthy people across ages. TCRdb ran MiXCR on the 5' RACE reads and lists one entry per CDR3 protein. This table holds fewer than 1,000,000 distinct CDR3 sequences, around 45% found once. Sequencing was done on a sample of blood. These TCRs come from a man between 60 and 75 years old in good health. Both conserved end residues are part of each CDR3. D genes are given only for firm matches. Not every row has a clone size; where given, it reads once, few, many or a size class.

size	V	J	D	DNA	CDR3
.	TRBV6-1	TRBJ2-5	TRBD2	TGTGCCAGCAGTGAATTGGTGCGGGGGGGTGCCCAGTACTTC	CASSELVRGGAQYF
.	TRBV6-5	TRBJ2-5	TRBD1	TGTGCCAGCGGATATACAGGGGACGGAGAGACCCAGTACTTC	CASGYTGDGETQYF
few	TRBV6-5	TRBJ2-1	TRBD2	TGTGCCAGCAGTCTATCGGGACTAGCGGGGGCAAACAATGAGCAGTTCTTC	CASSLSGLAGANNEQFF
.	TRBV20-1	TRBJ2-3	TRBD2	TGCAGTGCTAAGAAGCCGGGACTAGCGGGGGGGCTGACAGATACGCAGTATTTT	CSAKKPGLAGGLTDTQYF
.	TRBV4-3	TRBJ1-5	.	TGCGCCAGCAGCCAAGTGGCGGGGAATCCGACGGGGCCCCAGCATTTT	CASSQVAGNPTGPQHF
.	TRBV20-1	TRBJ2-4	.	TGCAGTGCTAGAGATCGGCCAGAAAACATTCAGTACTTC	CSARDRPENIQYF
.	TRBV3-1	TRBJ2-2	.	TGTGCCAGCAGCCGGGGGACACCGAACACCGGGGAGCTGTTTTTT	CASSRGTPNTGELFF
.	TRBV5-4	TRBJ2-7	.	TGTGCCAGCAGCTGGGACCAGGGGGGCACCTACGAGCAGTACTTC	CASSWDQGGTYEQYF
.	TRBV5-1	TRBJ2-7	.	TGCGCCAGCAGCTTGGCCCCGGGTCCTCAAGGGTACGAGCAGTACTTC	CASSLAPGPQGYEQYF
.	TRBV15	TRBJ2-7	TRBD1	TGTGCCACCAGCAGAGATCCTCACAGGGGCTACAATGAGCAGTACTTC	CATSRDPHRGYNEQYF
.	TRBV7-2	TRBJ2-1	TRBD2	TGTGCCAGCAGCCCCCCCGGACTAGCGGAGGCAAATGAGCAGTTCTTC	CASSPPGLAEANEQFF
few	TRBV3-1	TRBJ1-1	.	TGTGCCAGCAGCCAAGATCAGGAAGCTTTCTTT	CASSQDQEAFF
many	TRBV20-1	TRBJ1-2	.	TGCAGTGCTAGAGATCAGTACGGCTATGGCTACACCTTC	CSARDQYGYGYTF
.	TRBV7-2	TRBJ2-7	.	TGTGCCAGCAGCGCGGTGCGGGGCTACGAGCAGTACTTC	CASSAVRGYEQYF
.	TRBV6-6	TRBJ1-2	TRBD1	TGTGCCAGCAGCCCAGACAGGGGGAGGGGCGGCTACACCTTC	CASSPDRGRGGYTF
few	TRBV12-3/TRBV12-4	TRBJ2-5	.	TGTGCCAGCAGTTTGGCCCTGGGAACATTCCAAGAGACCCAGTACTTC	CASSLALGTFQETQYF
.	TRBV29-1	TRBJ1-2	.	TGCAGCGCCCAGGGACTGACGTCTTATGGCTACACCTTC	CSAQGLTSYGYTF
many	TRBV4-1	TRBJ2-3	.	TGCGCCAGCAGCCAAGATCTCACAGCTAGCGCAGATACGCAGTATTTT	CASSQDLTASADTQYF
.	TRBV12-3/TRBV12-4	TRBJ1-1	TRBD1	TGTGCCAGCAGAAGACAGGGAATGGGAACGGACACTGAAGCTTTCTTT	CASRRQGMGTDTEAFF
.	TRBV18	TRBJ2-2	.	TGTGCCAGCTCACCACGCACCGGGGAGCTGTTTTTT	CASSPRTGELFF
few	TRBV30	TRBJ2-7	.	TGTGCCTGGAGTGTACTTGACCAAACCTACGAGCAGTACTTC	CAWSVLDQTYEQYF
few	TRBV25-1	TRBJ2-6	.	TGTGCCAGCAGTTCACGGAAGAAGAGCTCTGGGGCCAACGTCCTGACTTTC	CASSSRKKSSGANVLTF
many	TRBV7-6	TRBJ2-1	.	TGTGCCAGCAGCTTAGCGCCAGGGAGCAATGAGCAGTTCTTC	CASSLAPGSNEQFF
.	TRBV20-1	TRBJ1-2	.	TGCAGTGCCGAATTCGGGGACTATGGCTACACCTTC	CSAEFGDYGYTF
.	TRBV15	TRBJ2-5	.	TGTGCCACCAGCAGAGACAGAGTGCTGGAGACCCAGTACTTC	CATSRDRVLETQYF
.	TRBV6-2/TRBV6-3	TRBJ2-3	.	TGTGCCAGCAGTCGCGACAGGAGCACAGATACGCAGTATTTT	CASSRDRSTDTQYF
.	TRBV7-2	TRBJ2-5	.	TGTGCCAGCAGCCCAGCAGCGACCCAAGAGACCCAGTACTTC	CASSPAATQETQYF
few	TRBV20-1	TRBJ1-1	.	TGCAGTGCTAGAGGATCGGCTTTCGGCAGGACGAACACTGAAGCTTTCTTT	CSARGSAFGRTNTEAFF
.	TRBV15	TRBJ1-5	TRBD1	TGTGCCACCAGCAGAGATCTCTTGCAGGGGGTAATTGGGAATCAGCCCCAGCATTTT	CATSRDLLQGVIGNQPQHF
.	TRBV28	TRBJ2-5	.	TGTGCCAGCAGTTACAGAGGGTGGGAAAGAGAGACCCAGTACTTC	CASSYRGWERETQYF
few	TRBV7-3	TRBJ2-1	.	TGTGCCAGCAGCTTAACCAGGGGTGGGAATGAGCAGTTCTTC	CASSLTRGGNEQFF
.	TRBV10-3	TRBJ2-7	TRBD1	TGTCCCATCAGTGGACCGACAGGGATTGACGAGCAGTACTTC	CPISGPTGIDEQYF
few	TRBV9	TRBJ2-5	TRBD2	TGTGCCAGCAGCGCGACTAGCGGGGGGTTCGAGACCCAGTACTTC	CASSATSGGFETQYF
.	TRBV10-3	TRBJ2-7	TRBD1	TGTGCCATCAGTGAGTTGGGGACAGAACGTTACGAGCAGTACTTC	CAISELGTERYEQYF
.	TRBV6-2/TRBV6-3	TRBJ1-1	.	TGTGCCAGCAGTTATTATAACATGAACACTGAAGCTTTCTTT	CASSYYNMNTEAFF
few	TRBV5-1	TRBJ1-1	.	TGCGCCAGCAGCTTGAGTAACACTGAAGCTTTCTTT	CASSLSNTEAFF
few	TRBV3-1	TRBJ2-1	.	TGTGCCAGCAGCCATTCCGGGGCCAATGAGCAGTTCTTC	CASSHSGANEQFF
few	TRBV5-1	TRBJ2-1	.	TGCGCCAGCAGCTTGCGATCCCCCGGGGACAATGAGCAGTTCTTC	CASSLRSPGDNEQFF
few	TRBV4-1	TRBJ1-2	.	TGCGCCAGCAGCCAGTCGGGAGGGTTGGATAACTATGGCTACACCTTC	CASSQSGGLDNYGYTF
.	TRBV3-1	TRBJ1-5	.	TGTGCCAGCAGCCGAACCGGGACTTCAAGGCCTCAGCCCCAGCATTTT	CASSRTGTSRPQPQHF
.	TRBV20-1	TRBJ2-7	TRBD1	TGCAGTGCTAGAGACCTGGGACAGACCTACGAGCAGTACTTC	CSARDLGQTYEQYF
many	TRBV9	TRBJ1-2	.	TGTGCCAGCAGCGTAGGGGGATATGGCTACACCTTC	CASSVGGYGYTF
few	TRBV5-1	TRBJ2-1	TRBD2	TGCGCCAGCAGCCAACTAGCGGGGGCACCGGGTGAGCAGTTCTTC	CASSQLAGAPGEQFF
once	TRBV5-1	TRBJ2-1	.	TGCGCCAGCAGATACATGGGGGCTAGCTGGAATGAGCGGTTCTTC	CASRYMGASWNERFF
.	TRBV13	TRBJ1-1	.	TGTGCCAGCAGCGGAGGGGTATTCGGAGCTTTCTTT	CASSGGVFGAFF
many	TRBV24-1	TRBJ2-5	TRBD1	TGTGCCACCAGCGGACAGGGTGTGAAGACCCAGTACTTC	CATSGQGVKTQYF
.	TRBV20-1	TRBJ2-1	TRBD2	TGCAGTGCTTCGGGGGGAGGGGCCTACAATGAGCAGTTCTTC	CSASGGGAYNEQFF
.	TRBV7-8	TRBJ2-2	.	TGTGCCAGCAGTTTAATAGAGAACCGGGAGCTGTTTTTT	CASSLIENRELFF
.	TRBV7-6	TRBJ2-5	TRBD1	TGTGCCAGCAGCACCTGGACAGGATCGGTTGGGGAGACCCAGTACTTC	CASSTWTGSVGETQYF
few	TRBV20-1	TRBJ2-5	.	TGCAGTGCTATTGTGATCCAAGAGACCCAGTACTTC	CSAIVIQETQYF